This TCR beta chain was obtained from a study of T-cell reconstitution after alpha-beta-depleted transplantation in children. It was with unique molecular identifiers that the TCRbeta library was prepared. Using its own MiXCR run on the PCR reads, TCRdb lists one record per CDR3 protein. The repertoire consists of around 100,000 distinct CDR3 sequences, with around a tenth occurring once and the leading ten covering under 40%. Only a few counts were recorded for this clonotype. Its antigen is unidentified. General observations from the study: Several hundred graft clones that had expanded were reportedly the source of alpha-beta T cells about two months after transplant. The authors attributed T-cell counts and diversity one year after transplant mostly to newly produced T cells.

V was clipped by 4 bases and J by 5 bases; unmatched bases: 10. Germline V lookup: CDR1 MDHEN, CDR2 SYDVKM. This CDR3 has 16 amino acids. This TCR came from a boy aged 2 to 10 with acute lymphoblastic leukemia, due to receive a stem cell transplant. J is TRBJ2-2 and V is TRBV28; 7 bases fit TRBD1. The sample in question was PBMCs, obtained before TCRalphabeta/CD19-depleted stem cell transplant. The CDR3 spells CASSSPRGTETGELFF. As DNA, the CDR3 is TGTGCCAGCAGTTCCCCCAGGGGGACGGAGACCGGGGAGCTGTTTTTT.